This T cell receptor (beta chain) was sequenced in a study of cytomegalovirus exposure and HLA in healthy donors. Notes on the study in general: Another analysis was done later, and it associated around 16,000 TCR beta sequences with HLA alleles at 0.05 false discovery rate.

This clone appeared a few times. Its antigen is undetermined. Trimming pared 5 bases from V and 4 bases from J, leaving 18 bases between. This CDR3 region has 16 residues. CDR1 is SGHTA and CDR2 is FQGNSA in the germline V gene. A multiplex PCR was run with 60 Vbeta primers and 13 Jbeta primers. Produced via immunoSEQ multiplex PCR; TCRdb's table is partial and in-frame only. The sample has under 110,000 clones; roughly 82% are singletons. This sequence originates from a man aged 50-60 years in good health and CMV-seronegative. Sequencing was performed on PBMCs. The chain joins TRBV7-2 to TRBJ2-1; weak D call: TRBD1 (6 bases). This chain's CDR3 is CASSIPIGTMYNEQFF. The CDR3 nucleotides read TGTGCCAGCAGCATCCCAATCGGGACAATGTACAATGAGCAGTTCTTC.